The sequence of this T cell receptor beta chain was determined in a study of blood T cell repertoires in COVID-19. Across the whole study: Material from acute and convalescent COVID-19 was sourced from the United States, Italy and Spain. In each case, the material was cDNA or gDNA derived from T cells, B-cell-depleted T cells, or PBMCs.

Original processing notes: By means of reference gene primer amplification, nucleated cell counts were estimated. Assay: immunoSEQ multiplex PCR; the TCRdb copy retains only in-frame clones and omits some. V and J calls and clone size are as listed in that table; D and trimming were resolved from the DNA. The sample consists of 100,000 to 150,000 clones, almost 85% of them appearing once. The CDR3 sequence is 14 residues long. The sequence was obtained from a woman in her twenties or thirties who had recovered from COVID-19. The sequencing sample was made of peripheral blood. V gene TRBV21-1 combines with J gene TRBJ2-2; TRBD1, the table's D call, was not compared with the DNA. TRBV21-1 is a pseudogene. CDR3 DNA sequence: TGTGCCAGCAGCAACGAGAACAGCACCGGGGAGCTGTTTTTT. It is translated as CASSNENSTGELFF.